The source of this TCR beta chain is a study of T cells in Graves' hyperthyroidism and ophthalmopathy. Template material for amplifying TCR beta CDR3 regions consisted of RNA transcripts. The primer set for the first-round RT-PCR of the TCR CDR3 was HTBI. Via MiXCR, TCRdb re-called the multiplex PCR reads, giving one row per CDR3 protein. The repertoire includes a few hundred thousand distinct CDR3 sequences, about 16% of them detected once, and approximately 32% sits in the top ten. The PBMCs were sourced from fresh peripheral blood (less than 11 ml). CDR3 length: 13 amino acids. Germline V gene lookup returns CDR1 KGHDR and CDR2 SFDVKD. V was pared by 6 bases and J by 10 bases, with 15 bases between. The table lists this clonotype with a few counts.

This chain links TRBV24-1 with TRBJ2-1; D could derive from TRBD1 or TRBD2 (5 bases each). Sample: blood. The TCR originated in a woman between 25 and 40 years old with Graves' hyperthyroidism. The CDR3 region has the DNA TGTGCCACCAGTCAGGGACCCTTTGCGGAGCAGTTCTTC. Translation: CATSQGPFAEQFF.